The rows below give T cell receptor beta chains drawn from one sample of a study of T-cell reconstitution after alpha-beta-depleted transplantation in children. Each CDR3 protein is one row after TCRdb ran MiXCR on the PCR reads. The sample shows hundreds of thousands of distinct CDR3 sequences, around 13% of them seen only once. The sample consisted of PBMCs, taken before TCRalphabeta/CD19-depleted stem cell transplant. The receptors come from a girl aged 2-10 years with congenital amegakaryocytic thrombocytopenia, due to receive a stem cell transplant. Both conserved end residues are part of each CDR3. A D gene is named only where the DNA matches it firmly. Clone size is stated in some rows and not others, as once, few, many or a class when expanded.

TRBD1 . TRBJ2-5 TRBV3-1 CASSQGDSRYQETQYF TGTGCCAGCAGCCAAGGGGACAGCCGGTACCAAGAGACCCAGTACTTC
. . TRBJ1-5 TRBV27 CASSRPGPHQPQHF TGTGCCAGCAGTCGCCCGGGCCCTCATCAGCCCCAGCATTTT
. many TRBJ2-5 TRBV5-1 CASSLPSLDQYF TGCGCCAGCAGCCTCCCTTCTTTGGACCAGTACTTC
TRBD1 many TRBJ1-2 TRBV29-1 CSVETGDYGYTF TGCAGCGTTGAAACAGGGGACTATGGCTACACCTTC
. many TRBJ2-5 TRBV6-1 CASSERDNQETQYF TGTGCCAGCAGTGAACGGGACAACCAAGAGACCCAGTACTTC
TRBD1 many TRBJ1-2 TRBV5-1 CASSLGMGQGSSHYGYTF TGCGCCAGCAGCTTGGGGATGGGACAGGGTTCCTCTCACTATGGCTACACCTTC
TRBD1 few TRBJ1-1 TRBV20-1 CRPHRGPKGNTEAFF TGCAGGCCTCACAGGGGACCTAAAGGAAACACTGAAGCTTTCTTT
. many TRBJ2-1 TRBV5-1 CASSLPVTSYNEQFF TGCGCCAGCAGCCTCCCTGTCACCTCCTACAATGAGCAGTTCTTC
. many TRBJ2-7 TRBV20-1 CSARLQGSSLEQYF TGCAGTGCTAGATTACAGGGTTCGTCTCTCGAGCAGTACTTC
TRBD2 few TRBJ2-3 TRBV7-9 CASSSSGATQYF TGTGCCAGCAGCTCTAGCGGAGCTACGCAGTATTTT
. many TRBJ1-5 TRBV4-2 CASSQGEDNQPQHF TGTGCCAGCAGCCAAGGGGAGGACAATCAGCCCCAGCATTTT
. few TRBJ2-2 TRBV29-1 CSVERGTGELFF TGCAGCGTGGAACGGGGCACCGGGGAGCTGTTTTTT
. . TRBJ2-7 TRBV29-1 CSVHDGSYEQYF TGCAGCGTTCATGATGGCTCCTACGAGCAGTACTTC
. many TRBJ2-1 TRBV20-1 CSAISQLNLNEQFF TGCAGTGCCATCTCCCAGCTGAACTTAAATGAGCAGTTCTTC
. . TRBJ2-1 TRBV4-2 CASSPAGLSYNEQFF TGTGCCAGCAGCCCAGCGGGCCTCTCCTACAATGAGCAGTTCTTC
. few TRBJ2-5 TRBV12-3/TRBV12-4 CASSLSEKETQYF TGTGCCAGCAGTCTTAGCGAAAAAGAGACCCAGTACTTC
. . TRBJ2-2 TRBV5-1 CATTGDTDTGELFF TGCGCCACTACGGGGGACACCGACACCGGGGAGCTGTTTTTT
. few TRBJ2-5 TRBV10-3 CAISESDGQETQYF TGTGCCATCAGTGAGTCAGACGGTCAAGAGACCCAGTACTTC
. few TRBJ2-7 TRBV28 CASSFRGSRYEQYF TGTGCCAGCAGTTTTAGAGGGTCAAGGTACGAGCAGTACTTC
. many TRBJ2-1 TRBV12-3/TRBV12-4 CASSLYGPGSTGINEQFF TGTGCCAGCAGTTTATATGGCCCGGGCAGTACAGGGATAAATGAGCAGTTCTTC
. few TRBJ2-1 TRBV7-8 CASSFRINEQFF TGTGCCAGCAGCTTTCGGATCAATGAGCAGTTCTTC
. many TRBJ1-1 TRBV5-1 CASSLAPGLNTEAFF TGCGCCAGCAGCTTGGCGCCAGGATTGAACACTGAAGCTTTCTTT
TRBD2 . TRBJ2-1 TRBV2 CASNDRLAGGHYIVDEQFF TGTGCCAGCAACGACCGACTAGCGGGAGGGCATTATATTGTCGATGAGCAGTTCTTC
TRBD2 . TRBJ2-2 TRBV13 CASSPPWVSSGKAAGELFF TGTGCCAGCAGCCCCCCCTGGGTTTCTAGCGGGAAAGCTGCCGGGGAGCTGTTTTTT
. many TRBJ2-1 TRBV20-1 CSARVRNNEQFF TGCAGTGCTAGGGTCAGGAACAATGAGCAGTTCTTC
. few TRBJ1-2 TRBV11-2 CASSYETASYGYTF TGTGCCAGCAGTTACGAGACAGCCTCCTATGGCTACACCTTC
. few TRBJ1-6 TRBV19 CASSYLGGRDSPLHF TGTGCCAGTAGTTACCTCGGTGGGAGAGATTCACCCCTCCACTTT
. many TRBJ2-5 TRBV29-1 CSVNRRSGETQYF TGCAGCGTCAATCGACGGTCCGGGGAGACCCAGTACTTC
. many TRBJ2-1 TRBV5-1 CASRRSSGTTYNEQFF TGCGCCAGCAGACGAAGTAGCGGTACGACCTACAATGAGCAGTTCTTC
TRBD2 many TRBJ2-7 TRBV5-1 CASSPLLAGDSEQYF TGCGCCAGCAGCCCACTACTAGCGGGAGACAGCGAGCAGTACTTC
. many TRBJ2-7 TRBV20-1 CSARTVSYEQYF TGCAGTGCTCGGACTGTCTCCTACGAGCAGTACTTC
. many TRBJ2-1 TRBV7-9 CASSTPGDWNEQFF TGTGCCAGCAGCACCCCCGGGGACTGGAATGAGCAGTTCTTC
TRBD1 few TRBJ1-4 TRBV12-3/TRBV12-4 CASSSTGEEKLFF TGTGCCAGCAGTTCGACAGGGGAAGAAAAACTGTTTTTT
TRBD2 . TRBJ2-7 TRBV20-1 CSAYRTSGTYEQYF TGCAGTGCCTACAGGACTAGCGGAACCTACGAGCAGTACTTC
. many TRBJ2-5 TRBV10-3 CAPNSGSQEETQYF TGTGCCCCAAACTCCGGGTCCCAGGAGGAGACCCAGTACTTC
. once TRBJ1-1 TRBV7-2 CASSLMRTEAFF TGTGCCAGCAGCTTAATGAGGACTGAAGCTTTCTTT
TRBD2 many TRBJ2-7 TRBV12-3/TRBV12-4 CASTPGGTSGSYEQYF TGTGCCAGCACCCCGGGAGGGACTAGCGGCTCCTACGAGCAGTACTTC
TRBD2 many TRBJ2-1 TRBV6-4 CASRAGLAGYNEQFF TGTGCCAGCAGAGCGGGACTAGCGGGGTACAATGAGCAGTTCTTC
TRBD1 few TRBJ2-2 TRBV7-9 CASRLPTGAGELFF TGTGCCAGCAGACTACCAACAGGGGCCGGGGAGCTGTTTTTT
TRBD1 few TRBJ2-4 TRBV5-1 CASSLDRAHIQYF TGCGCCAGCAGCCTGGACAGGGCGCACATTCAGTACTTC
. many TRBJ1-4 TRBV20-1 CSATGGTKNEKLFF TGCAGTGCCACAGGTGGGACAAAGAATGAAAAACTGTTTTTT
TRBD2 many TRBJ2-5 TRBV20-1 CSARVYKRLAIQETQYF TGCAGTGCTAGAGTGTATAAGCGACTAGCGATACAAGAGACCCAGTACTTC
. many TRBJ2-4 TRBV20-1 CSARDDAIQYF TGCAGTGCTAGAGATGACGCCATTCAGTACTTC
TRBD1 many TRBJ2-3 TRBV20-1 CSARDRAHTDTQYF TGCAGTGCTAGGGACAGGGCTCACACAGATACGCAGTATTTT
TRBD1 many TRBJ1-5 TRBV5-1 CASSLSKCGTGGESNQPQHF TGCGCCAGCAGCTTAAGTAAGTGCGGGACAGGGGGCGAAAGCAATCAGCCCCAGCATTTT